Listed below are T cell receptor beta chains from one sample, sequenced in a study of cytomegalovirus exposure and HLA in healthy donors. Generated by immunoSEQ multiplex PCR, the TCRdb table keeps only in-frame clones and is missing some. The data hold roughly 130,000 clones, with almost 80% observed a single time. Sequencing was carried out using PBMCs. Every receptor here comes from a man aged 18 to 30 in good health and CMV-seronegative. Both conserved end residues are part of each CDR3. A D gene is named only where the DNA matches it firmly. The size of a clone is reported for some rows only, either as once, few or many, or as a class for expanded clones.

V gene: TRBV6-1; clone size: few; D gene: TRBD1; J gene: TRBJ2-1; CDR3 DNA: TGTGCCAGCAGTGAATGGGGGACAGGGGGGTACAATGAGCAGTTCTTC; CDR3 protein: CASSEWGTGGYNEQFF
V gene: TRBV4-2; clone size: few; D gene: NA; J gene: TRBJ1-1; CDR3 DNA: TGTGCCAGCAGCCAAGGGGGGGAGAGCACTGAAGCTTTCTTT; CDR3 protein: CASSQGGESTEAFF
V gene: TRBV7-9; clone size: NA; D gene: TRBD1; J gene: TRBJ2-7; CDR3 DNA: TGTGCCAGCAGCTCGGGACAGCTTTACGAGCAGTACTTC; CDR3 protein: CASSSGQLYEQYF
V gene: TRBV7-6; clone size: NA; D gene: TRBD1; J gene: TRBJ2-2; CDR3 DNA: TGTGCCAGCAGCTTTGACGACAGGGGAATGGTGGGGGAGCTGTTTTTT; CDR3 protein: CASSFDDRGMVGELFF
V gene: TRBV2; clone size: NA; D gene: NA; J gene: TRBJ1-2; CDR3 DNA: TGTGCCAGCAGTGAAAGGGGCTTACAGTCTTATGGCTACACCTTC; CDR3 protein: CASSERGLQSYGYTF
V gene: TRBV4-3; clone size: NA; D gene: TRBD2; J gene: TRBJ2-1; CDR3 DNA: TGCGCCAGCAGCCAAGGACTAGCGGGGGAGAACAATGAGCAGTTCTTC; CDR3 protein: CASSQGLAGENNEQFF
V gene: TRBV15; clone size: NA; D gene: NA; J gene: TRBJ1-2; CDR3 DNA: TGTGCCACCAGCGAAGCACCAGGCACAGCTCACTATGGCTACACCTTC; CDR3 protein: CATSEAPGTAHYGYTF
V gene: TRBV7-2; clone size: few; D gene: NA; J gene: TRBJ1-5; CDR3 DNA: TGTGCCAGCAGCTTAGGCACGGGGTATCAGCCCCAGCATTTT; CDR3 protein: CASSLGTGYQPQHF
V gene: TRBV5-4; clone size: few; D gene: TRBD1; J gene: TRBJ1-1; CDR3 DNA: TGTGCCAGCAGCTTGGGCCCCGACAGGGTTTCGGCTTTCTTT; CDR3 protein: CASSLGPDRVSAFF
V gene: TRBV7-9; clone size: NA; D gene: TRBD1; J gene: TRBJ1-2; CDR3 DNA: TGTGCCAGCAGCCCACGACAGGGAAACTATGGCTACACCTTC; CDR3 protein: CASSPRQGNYGYTF
V gene: TRBV5-1; clone size: NA; D gene: NA; J gene: TRBJ2-3; CDR3 DNA: TGCGCCAGCAGCCTCCCGGGTTCAGATACGCAGTATTTT; CDR3 protein: CASSLPGSDTQYF
V gene: TRBV5-6; clone size: once; D gene: TRBD1; J gene: TRBJ2-5; CDR3 DNA: TGTGCCAGCAGCTTTAAACAGGGGGCATGGGAGACCCAGTACTTC; CDR3 protein: CASSFKQGAWETQYF
V gene: TRBV7-9; clone size: NA; D gene: NA; J gene: TRBJ1-5; CDR3 DNA: TGTGCCAGCAGTCGGACAGATAGCAATCAGCCCCAGCATTTT; CDR3 protein: CASSRTDSNQPQHF
V gene: TRBV9; clone size: NA; D gene: TRBD2; J gene: TRBJ2-1; CDR3 DNA: TGTGCCAGCAGCACGAGCGGGGTGGTAGGGAATGAGCAGTTCTTC; CDR3 protein: CASSTSGVVGNEQFF
V gene: TRBV6-6; clone size: NA; D gene: TRBD1; J gene: TRBJ1-2; CDR3 DNA: TGTGCCAGCAGTTCCACGGGACAGGGGGTTTATGGCTACACCTTC; CDR3 protein: CASSSTGQGVYGYTF
V gene: TRBV15; clone size: NA; D gene: NA; J gene: TRBJ1-1; CDR3 DNA: TGTGCCACCAGCAGAGATCTGGCTAATCGGGGGTTT; CDR3 protein: CATSRDLANRGF
V gene: TRBV4-3; clone size: few; D gene: NA; J gene: TRBJ1-1; CDR3 DNA: TGCGCCAGCAGCCGCATCCGGGAAAAGGACACTGAAGCTTTCTTT; CDR3 protein: CASSRIREKDTEAFF
V gene: TRBV18; clone size: NA; D gene: TRBD1; J gene: TRBJ1-6; CDR3 DNA: TGTGCCAGCTCACCTATTTCGACAGGGTTGACAAATTCACCCCTCCACTTT; CDR3 protein: CASSPISTGLTNSPLHF
V gene: TRBV4-1; clone size: NA; D gene: TRBD1; J gene: TRBJ2-7; CDR3 DNA: TGCGCCAGCAGCCAAGGTTGGGGACAGGGCAAATACGAGCAGTACTTC; CDR3 protein: CASSQGWGQGKYEQYF
V gene: TRBV11-2; clone size: NA; D gene: NA; J gene: TRBJ1-1; CDR3 DNA: TGTGCCAGCAGCTTGCAGGGGTGGATCGAAGCTTTCTTT; CDR3 protein: CASSLQGWIEAFF
V gene: TRBV10-3; clone size: few; D gene: NA; J gene: TRBJ2-1; CDR3 DNA: TGTGCCATCAGTGCTTCGGGACAAGAGTACAATGAGCAGTTCTTC; CDR3 protein: CAISASGQEYNEQFF
V gene: TRBV4-2; clone size: NA; D gene: NA; J gene: TRBJ1-1; CDR3 DNA: TGTGCCAGCAGCCAAGAGCTCGGGAGGGGGGACACTGAAGCTTTCTTT; CDR3 protein: CASSQELGRGDTEAFF
V gene: TRBV19; clone size: NA; D gene: NA; J gene: TRBJ2-7; CDR3 DNA: TGTGCCAGTAGTACCGGCGGGGTTGAGCAGTACTTC; CDR3 protein: CASSTGGVEQYF
V gene: TRBV7-8; clone size: once; D gene: TRBD1; J gene: TRBJ1-5; CDR3 DNA: TGTGCCAGCAGCCCGGGACAGGGGAGGCAGCCCCAGCATTTT; CDR3 protein: CASSPGQGRQPQHF
V gene: TRBV15; clone size: NA; D gene: TRBD1; J gene: TRBJ2-1; CDR3 DNA: TGTGCCACCAGCACAGGACAGGGGTCAAATGAGCAGTTCTTC; CDR3 protein: CATSTGQGSNEQFF
V gene: TRBV4-2; clone size: NA; D gene: TRBD2; J gene: TRBJ2-3; CDR3 DNA: TGTGCCAGCAGCCAAGAGGCCCTAGCGGGGGGACCCACAGATACGCAGTATTTT; CDR3 protein: CASSQEALAGGPTDTQYF
V gene: TRBV4-1; clone size: NA; D gene: NA; J gene: TRBJ2-7; CDR3 DNA: TGCGCCAGCAGCCAAGACAGGGGCTACGAGCAGTACTTC; CDR3 protein: CASSQDRGYEQYF
V gene: TRBV4-1; clone size: NA; D gene: TRBD1; J gene: TRBJ2-7; CDR3 DNA: TGCGCCAGCAGCCAAGGCTCAGGGGGCGGGTACGAGCAGTACTTC; CDR3 protein: CASSQGSGGGYEQYF